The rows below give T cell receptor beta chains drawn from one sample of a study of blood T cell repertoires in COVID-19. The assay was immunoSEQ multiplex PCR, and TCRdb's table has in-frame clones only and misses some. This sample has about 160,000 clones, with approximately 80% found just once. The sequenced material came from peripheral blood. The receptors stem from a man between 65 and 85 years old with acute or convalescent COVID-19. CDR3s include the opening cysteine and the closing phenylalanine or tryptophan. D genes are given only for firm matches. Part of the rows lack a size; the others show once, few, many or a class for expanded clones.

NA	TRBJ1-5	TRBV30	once	CAWSVPVTQNQPQHF	TGTGCCTGGAGTGTACCGGTGACACAGAATCAGCCCCAGCATTTT
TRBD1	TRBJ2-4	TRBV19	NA	CASSADRGKNIQYF	TGTGCCAGTAGTGCAGACAGGGGCAAAAACATTCAGTACTTC
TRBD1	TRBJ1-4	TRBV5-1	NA	CASSSDRTHNEKLFF	TGCGCCAGCAGCTCGGACAGGACCCATAATGAAAAACTGTTTTTT
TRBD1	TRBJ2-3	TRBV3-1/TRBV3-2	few	CASTWDRGNTQYF	TGTGCCAGCACCTGGGACAGGGGGAATACGCAGTATTTT
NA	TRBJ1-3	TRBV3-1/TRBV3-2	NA	CASSTARGSGNTIYF	TGTGCCAGCAGCACTGCACGGGGCTCTGGAAACACCATATATTTT
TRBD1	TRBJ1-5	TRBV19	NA	CASSTRQGFLPQHF	TGTGCCAGTAGTACCCGACAGGGTTTTCTGCCCCAGCATTTT
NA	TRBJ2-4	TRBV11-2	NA	CASSTQGGGSYF	TGTGCCAGCAGCACTCAGGGGGGCGGGTCGTACTTC
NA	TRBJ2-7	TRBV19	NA	CASSIDLAGLNEQYF	TGTGCCAGTAGTATAGATCTGGCAGGGTTGAACGAGCAGTACTTC
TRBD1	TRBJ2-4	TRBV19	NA	CASSESGQGNIQYF	TGTGCCAGTAGTGAGTCGGGACAGGGAAACATTCAGTACTTC
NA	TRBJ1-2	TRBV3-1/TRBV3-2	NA	CASSQRESGTNYGYTF	TGTGCCAGCAGCCAGAGGGAATCAGGTACTAACTATGGCTACACCTTC
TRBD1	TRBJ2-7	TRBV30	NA	CAWRRDSYEQYF	TGTGCCTGGAGGAGGGACAGCTACGAGCAGTACTTC
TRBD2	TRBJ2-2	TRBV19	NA	CASSIAFGGVNTGELFF	TGTGCCAGTAGTATAGCCTTTGGGGGGGTGAACACCGGGGAGCTGTTTTTT
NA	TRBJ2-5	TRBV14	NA	CASSPLGDHRETQYF	TGTGCCAGCAGCCCTCTAGGGGATCATCGGGAGACCCAGTACTTC
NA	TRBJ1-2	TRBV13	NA	CASSLVGRLYGYTF	TGTGCCAGCAGCTTAGTGGGCAGGCTCTATGGCTACACCTTC
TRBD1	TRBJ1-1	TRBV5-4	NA	CASSPGQGNTEAFF	TGTGCCAGCAGCCCCGGACAGGGGAACACTGAAGCTTTCTTT
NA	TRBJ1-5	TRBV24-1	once	CATSGGPYQPQHF	TGTGCCACCAGTGGGGGGCCCTATCAGCCCCAGCATTTT
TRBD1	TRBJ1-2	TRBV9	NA	CASTYTGVGYGYTF	TGTGCCAGCACCTATACAGGGGTGGGGTATGGCTACACCTTC
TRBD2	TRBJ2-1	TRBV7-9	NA	CASSAGLAGGPSSYNEQFF	TGTGCCAGCAGCGCGGGACTAGCGGGGGGACCGAGCTCCTACAATGAGCAGTTCTTC
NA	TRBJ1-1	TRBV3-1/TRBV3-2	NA	CASNLLDRNTEAFF	TGTGCCAGCAACCTCCTTGACAGGAACACTGAAGCTTTCTTT
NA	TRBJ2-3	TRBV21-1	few	CASRERGLSRDTQYF	TGTGCCAGCAGGGAAAGGGGTCTCTCCCGAGATACGCAGTATTTT
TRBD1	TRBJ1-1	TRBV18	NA	CASSSDRVNTEAFF	TGTGCCAGCTCATCAGACAGGGTGAACACTGAAGCTTTCTTT
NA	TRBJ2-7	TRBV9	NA	CASSVEGGGAPNEQYF	TGTGCCAGCAGCGTAGAAGGGGGCGGGGCACCGAACGAGCAGTACTTC
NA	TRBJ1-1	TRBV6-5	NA	CASRNTGPNTEAFF	TGTGCCAGCAGGAACACAGGGCCGAACACTGAAGCTTTCTTT
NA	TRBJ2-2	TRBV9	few	CASSVRERPNTGELFF	TGTGCCAGCAGCGTTAGAGAGCGCCCGAACACCGGGGAGCTGTTTTTT
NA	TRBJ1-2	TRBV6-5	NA	CASSYSNPGKDYGYTF	TGTGCCAGCAGTTACTCGAACCCGGGGAAGGACTATGGCTACACCTTC
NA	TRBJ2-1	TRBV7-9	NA	CASSWPGGWAEQFF	TGTGCCAGCAGCTGGCCGGGCGGGTGGGCTGAGCAGTTCTTC
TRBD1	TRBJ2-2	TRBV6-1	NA	CASSVRQGAITGELFF	TGTGCCAGCAGTGTCCGACAGGGGGCGATCACCGGGGAGCTGTTTTTT
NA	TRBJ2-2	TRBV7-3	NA	CASSLLGATPGGGELFF	TGTGCCAGCAGCTTACTGGGGGCAACCCCTGGAGGAGGGGAGCTGTTTTTT
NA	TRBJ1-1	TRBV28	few	CASTPPVRGHLEAFF	TGTGCCAGCACCCCCCCGGTCAGGGGTCATCTTGAAGCTTTCTTT
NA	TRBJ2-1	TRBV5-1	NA	CASTPDTLNEQFF	TGCGCCAGTACCCCGGACACGCTCAATGAGCAGTTCTTC
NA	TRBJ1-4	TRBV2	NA	CASARRGGWGFFF	TGTGCCAGCGCACGTCGGGGTGGGTGGGGATTTTTTTTT